This T cell receptor beta chain comes out of a study of T-cell memory formation after mild COVID-19. MiXCR was run by TCRdb on the 5' RACE reads, yielding one entry per CDR3 protein. The data hold 280,000 or so distinct CDR3 sequences, with around 8% observed a single time. Study-wide findings and caveats: What remained unconfirmed was the SARS-CoV-2 specificity of second-wave clones peaking on day 37.

This clonotype was seen many times. Its antigen remains unknown. CDR3 size: 14 residues. The germline CDR1 and CDR2 sequences are KGHSH and LQKENI. V gave up 3 bases and J gave up 6 bases, with 14 bases separating them. The clonotype was recovered from a man aged 18-30 years who had mild COVID-19 (a few samples of this study predate the infection). Cell type and time point are not known. The J gene is TRBJ1-1, the V gene TRBV18, with D hard to call. Sequences were obtained from PBMCs or a T cell subset sorted from them (not recorded which). The CDR3 coding sequence is TGTGCCAGCTCACCCCTTGACCTGGGCGCTGAAGCTTTCTTT. Protein sequence: CASSPLDLGAEAFF.